What follows are 27 T cell receptor beta chains derived from one specimen sequenced in a study of blood T cell repertoires in COVID-19. Libraries were prepared by immunoSEQ multiplex PCR; TCRdb keeps only in-frame clonotypes and omits some of them. Of roughly 200,000 clones detected, about nine tenths appear once; the ten largest clones hold 10%. Sequenced sample: PBMCs or T cells enriched from blood (not recorded which). These receptors all stem from a man younger than 30 with acute COVID-19.

The chain employs TRBV10-3 and TRBJ2-7; TRBD1 matches at 7 bases. The CDR3 is 12 residues long. V shed 8 bases and J 0 bases; nucleotides not matched to a gene: 1. The germline gives CDR1 ENHRY, CDR2 SYGVKD. The CDR3 nucleotides are TGTGCCATCGGGACAGCCTCCTACGAGCAGTACTTC. Amino acids: CAIGTASYEQYF.

This chain connects TRBV28 to TRBJ2-4, with 12 bases that match TRBD2. V shed 4 bases and J 6 bases; nucleotides not matched to a gene: 16. Germline V CDR1 and CDR2: MDHEN, SYDVKM. The CDR3 has 19 amino acids. The CDR3 sequence is CASSWGLAGSLRGRNIQYF. CDR3 nucleotides: TGTGCCAGCAGTTGGGGACTAGCGGGTTCTTTGCGTGGGAGAAACATTCAGTACTTC.

This chain joins TRBV11-2 and TRBJ2-1; 9 bases are a match to TRBD2. The germline V gene encodes CDR1 SGHAT and CDR2 FQNNGV. The CDR3 covers 17 residues. The V gene end was trimmed by 5 bases and the J gene end by 6 bases; junction bases not matched to a gene: 14. The CDR3 protein is CASSPIAGASLGNEQFF. For the CDR3, the DNA is TGTGCCAGCAGCCCCATAGCGGGAGCCTCCTTAGGCAATGAGCAGTTCTTC.

V and J are TRBV11-2 and TRBJ2-1; 13 bases are a match to TRBD2. V lost 8 bases and J lost 4; bases outside the gene matches: 5. Germline CDR1 and CDR2: SGHAT and FQNNGV. CDR3 size: 15 residues. The CDR3 DNA follows: TGTGCCAGCCAGAGACTAGCGGGAGGATACAATGAGCAGTTCTTC. Amino acid sequence: CASQRLAGGYNEQFF.

The chain couples TRBV6-5 to TRBJ1-5, with 12 bases aligning to TRBD1. The germline V gene encodes CDR1 MNHEY and CDR2 SVGAGI. There are 15 residues in the CDR3. The ends lost 8 bases at V and 7 bases at J; junction bases unmatched: 9. The CDR3 sequence: CASQGDRGLGQPQHF. The CDR3, as DNA: TGTGCCAGCCAGGGGGACAGGGGGCTAGGACAGCCCCAGCATTTT.

The genes are TRBV19 and TRBJ2-1, with D maybe TRBD2 (6 bases). CDR1 is LNHDA and CDR2 is SQIVND in the germline V gene (reference sequence). The CDR3 totals 15 residues. V lost 3 bases and J lost 2, with 11 bases in between. The CDR3 nucleotides read TGTGCCAGTAGTATGCCCGGGAGTCCCTACAATGAGCAGTTCTTC. Protein sequence: CASSMPGSPYNEQFF.

This clone has just one count. The rearrangement uses TRBV30 and TRBJ2-7; no firm D call. V gave up 4 bases and J gave up 2 bases, with 9 bases separating them. Germline assignment: CDR1 GTSNPN and CDR2 SVGIG (reference sequence). There are 12 residues in the CDR3. For the CDR3, the DNA is TGTGCCTGGAAGCCTAGGACCTACGAGCAGTACTTC. Translating gives CAWKPRTYEQYF.

This chain links TRBV27 with TRBJ1-1, with a possible D match to TRBD1 (5 bases). V lost 6 bases, J lost 4 bases, and 12 bases lay in between. The CDR3 runs 13 residues. The V gene's germline CDR1 is MNHEY and CDR2 SMNVEV (reference sequence). The CDR3 bases are TGTGCCAGCAGGGCCGGCGGGGGCACTGAAGCTTTCTTT. This sequence encodes CASRAGGGTEAFF.

The chain uses TRBV19 and TRBJ1-5; tentative D call: TRBD1 (5 bases). Germline CDR1 reads LNHDA; CDR2 reads SQIVND (reference sequence). The CDR3 runs 14 residues. Trimming took off 1 base at V and 6 bases at J, with 10 bases between the two ends. The CDR3: CASSIGTISQPQHF. The CDR3 DNA reads as TGTGCCAGTAGTATAGGGACAATCAGTCAGCCCCAGCATTTT.

This chain uses TRBV7-2 with TRBJ2-3, with D unclear. The CDR3 spans 14 residues. V dropped 4 bases and J dropped 3 bases, with 11 bases sitting between them. Germline V gene data show CDR1 as SGHTA and CDR2 as FQGNSA. The CDR3 reads CASSSTAGTDTQYF. As DNA, the CDR3 is TGTGCCAGCAGCTCGACTGCTGGGACAGATACGCAGTATTTT. Together with reference TRBV7-2 and TRBJ2-3, the CDR3 gives the full variable domain: GAGVSQSPSNKVTEKGKDVELRCDPISGHTALYWYRQSLGQGLEFLIYFQGNSAPDKSGLPSDRFSAERTGGSVSTLTIQRTQQEDSAVYLCASSSTAGTDTQYFGPGTRLTVL.

The V gene is TRBV19, the J gene TRBJ1-5, with 8 bases lining up with TRBD1. CDR3 length: 16 amino acids. CDR1 is LNHDA, CDR2 SQIVND, per germline (reference sequence). Germline trimming cut 5 bases from V and 2 bases from J; bases unmatched to any gene: 8. The DNA of the CDR3 is TGTGCCAGTAGTCCACGGACAGGGCTGGGCAATCAGCCCCAGCATTTT. Encoded protein: CASSPRTGLGNQPQHF.

The rearrangement links TRBV5-1 to TRBJ2-3; 8 bases agree with TRBD2. Germline-derived CDR1 and CDR2 are SGHRS and YFSETQ. With 4 bases clipped from V and 7 bases from J, the junction kept 11 bases outside the gene matches. The CDR3 extends over 15 amino acids. CDR3 sequence (DNA): TGCGCCAGCAGCGTCGACGCGGGAGGCCCATATACGCAGTATTTT. Protein sequence: CASSVDAGGPYTQYF.

This clone occurred many times. The rearrangement joins TRBV11-3 to TRBJ2-7; 10 bases map to TRBD1. The germline V gene has CDR1 SGHNT and CDR2 YENEEA. The CDR3 is 17 residues long. V trimming: 0 bases; J trimming: 0 bases; junction bases outside the gene matches: 5. Here the CDR3 DNA reads TGTGCCAGCAGCTTAGACCGGACAGGGGGTAACTCCTACGAGCAGTACTTC. It encodes CASSLDRTGGNSYEQYF.

The table lists this clone with a few counts. This chain links TRBV7-8 with TRBJ2-5; D is possibly TRBD1 (5 bases). CDR3 length equals 15 residues. V was clipped by 5 bases and J by 5 bases, with 18 bases between them. Germline CDR1 is SGHVS and CDR2 is FQNEAQ. CDR3 loop: CASSGAGFYLETQYF. As DNA, the CDR3 is TGTGCCAGCAGCGGTGCAGGGTTTTATCTGGAGACCCAGTACTTC.

This clone has more than one count but fewer than ten. The CDR3 DNA follows: TGTGCCTGGAGTAACGGGGGTAATCAGCCCCAGCATTTT. This translates into CAWSNGGNQPQHF. The chain recombines TRBV30 with TRBJ1-5; a possible D gene is TRBD1 (5 bases). V lost 2 bases, J lost 4 bases, and 9 bases lay in between. Germline CDR1 and CDR2: GTSNPN and SVGIG (reference sequence). CDR3 length: 13 residues.

This chain connects TRBV19 to TRBJ2-2, with a possible D match to TRBD2 (5 bases). This CDR3 is 19 amino acids long. V lost 0 bases and J 5 bases, leaving 22 bases between the germline ends. Germline V gene lookup returns CDR1 LNHDA and CDR2 SQIVND (reference sequence). The CDR3 spells CASSIDYIPRASGTGELFF. The CDR3 nucleotides are TGTGCCAGTAGTATAGACTATATTCCACGGGCGTCGGGGACCGGGGAGCTGTTTTTT.

This clone was seen once. This chain uses TRBV27 with TRBJ1-5, with 7 bases that match TRBD1. The germline V gene encodes CDR1 MNHEY and CDR2 SMNVEV (reference sequence). This CDR3 spans 16 amino acids. Germline trimming cut 5 bases from V and 7 bases from J; bases unmatched to any gene: 14. In DNA form, the CDR3 reads TGTGCCAGCAGTCCGCATCCAGGGGGACCACAACAGCCCCAGCATTTT. Protein sequence: CASSPHPGGPQQPQHF.

V and J are TRBV5-1 and TRBJ2-1, with D tentatively TRBD2 (6 bases). The CDR3 extends over 15 amino acids. Germline V lookup: CDR1 SGHRS, CDR2 YFSETQ. V lost 9 bases and J lost 6, with 22 bases in between. The CDR3: CATAEGPGAGNEQFF. CDR3 nucleotide sequence: TGCGCCACCGCGGAAGGGCCGGGAGCTGGCAATGAGCAGTTCTTC.

The chain links TRBV27 to TRBJ2-2; 8 bases match TRBD1. The CDR3 is 14 amino acids. The germline gives CDR1 MNHEY, CDR2 SMNVEV (reference sequence). Germline trimming cut 6 bases from V and 6 bases from J; bases unmatched to any gene: 6. Here the CDR3 reads CASSWTGTPGELFF. The DNA for the CDR3 is TGTGCCAGCAGCTGGACAGGGACCCCCGGGGAGCTGTTTTTT.

This CDR3 reads CASSPPDRYLSNQPQHF. CDR3 in DNA: TGTGCCAGCAGTCCGCCTGACAGGTACCTTAGCAATCAGCCCCAGCATTTT. The rearrangement uses TRBV28 and TRBJ1-5; D is perhaps TRBD1 (6 bases). The germline V and J ends were trimmed by 5 bases and 0 bases, with 17 bases remaining between them. Germline V gives CDR1 MDHEN, CDR2 SYDVKM. The CDR3 covers 17 residues.

The chain combines TRBV27 with TRBJ2-3; 13 nucleotides align to TRBD2. V was clipped by 6 bases and J by 5 bases; unmatched bases: 11. The CDR3 has 17 residues. CDR1 is MNHEY, CDR2 SMNVEV, per germline (reference sequence). Written as DNA, the CDR3 is TGTGCCAGCAGCTTTACAGAGACTAGCGGGAGGATAGATACGCAGTATTTT. It translates to CASSFTETSGRIDTQYF.

The chain uses TRBV10-3 and TRBJ2-1; D is possibly TRBD2 (6 bases). Germline V gene lookup returns CDR1 ENHRY and CDR2 SYGVKD. This CDR3 comprises 20 residues. Trimming left V 0 bases short and J 0 bases short, with 21 bases between. The CDR3 is CAISESWDFAPLSSYNEQFF. The CDR3, as DNA: TGTGCCATCAGTGAGTCATGGGACTTCGCGCCTCTTAGCTCCTACAATGAGCAGTTCTTC.

V usage is TRBV28 and J usage is TRBJ1-2; D is uncertain. The germline V gene has CDR1 MDHEN and CDR2 SYDVKM. Trimming pared 2 bases from V and 1 base from J, leaving 11 bases between. The CDR3 length is 15 residues. DNA of the CDR3: TGTGCCAGCAGTTTACGGGGTCGAAGTAACTATGGCTACACCTTC. Protein: CASSLRGRSNYGYTF.

The gene calls are TRBV3-1 (or the pseudogene TRBV3-2) and TRBJ2-7; D ambiguous. The V end lost 0 bases, the J end lost 10 bases, and 10 bases lay between the germline ends. CDR1 is LGHDT and CDR2 is YNNKEL in the germline V gene (reference sequence). This CDR3 region has 12 residues. This CDR3 reads CASSQDLSPQYF. As DNA, the CDR3 is TGTGCCAGCAGCCAAGATTTGAGCCCCCAGTACTTC.

The chain links TRBV7-3 to TRBJ2-3; possible D gene TRBD2, 6 bases. This CDR3 is 15 amino acids long. V lost 5 bases to trimming and J lost 6 bases, with 18 bases between them. The germline gives CDR1 SGHTA, CDR2 FQGTGA. The CDR3 DNA follows: TGTGCCAGCAGCCACCGGACTACCCTGGGGGATACGCAGTATTTT. Protein product: CASSHRTTLGDTQYF. Filled out from reference TRBV7-3 and TRBJ2-3, the complete variable domain reads GAGVSQTPSNKVTEKGKYVELRCDPISGHTALYWYRQSLGQGPEFLIYFQGTGAADDSGLPNDRFFAVRPEGSVSTLKIQRTERGDSAVYLCASSHRTTLGDTQYFGPGTRLTVL.

The chain carries TRBV28 and TRBJ1-2; 12 bases agree with TRBD1. The germline CDR1 and CDR2 sequences are MDHEN and SYDVKM. The V segment lost 6 bases and the J segment 8 bases; nucleotides outside the gene matches: 10. The CDR3 length is 15 residues. The CDR3 DNA follows: TGTGCCAGCAGGAACCCGGGACAGGGGGCAAACGGCTACACCTTC. It specifies CASRNPGQGANGYTF.

This chain joins TRBV6-1 and TRBJ2-7, with no clear D. V was shortened by 3 bases and J by 3 bases, with 9 bases between the two germline ends. CDR3 length: 13 amino acids. Germline CDR1 MNHNS, CDR2 SASEGT. The CDR3 is CASSDSGFYEQYF. Here the CDR3 DNA reads TGTGCCAGCAGTGATTCGGGTTTCTACGAGCAGTACTTC.